This passage covers 10 T cell receptor beta chains from one sample sequenced in a study of T cell responses to AZD1222 COVID-19 vaccine. Some clones are missing from TCRdb's copy, which holds only in-frame ones; the method was immunoSEQ multiplex PCR. Here the sample spans 75,000 to 95,000 clones, approximately 88% being singletons. Specimen: peripheral blood, collected 28 days after the second dose of the MenACWY control vaccine. Every receptor here comes from an adult who received the MenACWY meningococcal vaccine as a control.

The rearrangement joins TRBV5-6 to TRBJ2-7, with 9 bases identical to TRBD1. CDR1 and CDR2 (germline): SGHDT, YYEEEE. The V segment lost 4 bases and the J segment 2 bases; nucleotides outside the gene matches: 4. There are 14 residues in the CDR3. The DNA for the CDR3 is TGTGCCAGCAGCCCGGGACAGGGTCCCTACGAGCAGTACTTC. Translating gives CASSPGQGPYEQYF.

This chain joins TRBV7-8 and TRBJ1-3, with D unclear. V lost 1 base to trimming and J lost 0 bases, with 7 bases between them. The germline V gene encodes CDR1 SGHVS and CDR2 FQNEAQ. The CDR3 covers 15 residues. This chain's CDR3 is CASSLVAGSGNTIYF. The CDR3 DNA reads as TGTGCCAGCAGCTTAGTGGCGGGCTCTGGAAACACCATATATTTT.

This clone has only one observation. The chain employs TRBV4-1 and TRBJ1-3; D perhaps matches TRBD1 (5 bases). V was trimmed by 0 bases and J by 0 bases, leaving 12 bases between them. Looked up from germline, CDR1 is MGHRA and CDR2 is YSYEKL. CDR3 length: 17 amino acids. This CDR3 reads CASSQDPPGASGNTIYF. The CDR3 DNA reads as TGCGCCAGCAGCCAAGATCCACCTGGGGCCTCTGGAAACACCATATATTTT.

The V and J genes are TRBV28 and TRBJ1-3; TRBD1 matches at 7 bases. The CDR3 covers 12 residues. Germline V gene data show CDR1 as MDHEN and CDR2 as SYDVKM. J was trimmed by 11 bases and V by 5 bases; bases with no gene match: 6. The CDR3 here is CASSPRGVAIYF. The CDR3 DNA reads as TGTGCCAGCAGTCCCAGGGGGGTTGCCATATATTTT.

The rearrangement joins TRBV27 to TRBJ1-6, with a possible D match to TRBD1 (5 bases). Trimming stripped 3 bases from V and 7 bases from J, with 13 bases between. In germline, CDR1 is MNHEY, CDR2 SMNVEV (reference sequence). The CDR3 has 15 residues. The CDR3 is CASSFLGRENSPLHF. The CDR3 DNA reads TGTGCCAGCAGTTTTTTGGGACGCGAAAATTCACCCCTCCACTTT.

The chain joins TRBV19 to TRBJ2-1; 11 positions agree with TRBD2. The V gene's germline CDR1 is LNHDA and CDR2 SQIVND (reference sequence). V trimming: 7 bases; J trimming: 0 bases; junction bases outside the gene matches: 11. The CDR3 is made up of 18 amino acids. The CDR3 loop reads CASKDSGGATSSYNEQFF. As DNA, the CDR3 is TGTGCCAGTAAGGATAGCGGGGGGGCTACGAGCTCCTACAATGAGCAGTTCTTC.

This rearrangement joins TRBV5-1 to TRBJ1-1, with 9 bases identical to TRBD1. CDR1 and CDR2 from the germline V gene are SGHRS and YFSETQ. V shed 4 bases and J 1 base; nucleotides not matched to a gene: 14. The CDR3 spans 18 residues. The CDR3, as DNA: TGCGCCAGCAGCCTCTCCAGGGGGACAGGGATGGGGAACACTGAAGCTTTCTTT. As protein: CASSLSRGTGMGNTEAFF.

The chain couples TRBV19 to TRBJ1-5, with TRBD1 matching 8 bases. J was trimmed by 5 bases and V by 6 bases; bases with no gene match: 3. Germline V gene sequence: CDR1 LNHDA, CDR2 SQIVND (reference sequence). The CDR3 is made up of 13 amino acids. The CDR3 sequence: CASSKTGDQPQHF. In nucleotides, the CDR3 is TGTGCCAGTAGCAAGACAGGGGATCAGCCCCAGCATTTT.

The chain links TRBV7-9 to TRBJ2-1; TRBD2 might be the D (6 bases). V lost 6 bases and J 4 bases, leaving 13 bases between the germline ends. Germline CDR1 SEHNR, CDR2 FQNEAQ (reference sequence). There are 14 residues in the CDR3. CDR3 amino acids: CASRGGAGYNEQFF. The CDR3 DNA follows: TGTGCCAGCAGAGGAGGGGCAGGATACAATGAGCAGTTCTTC.

The chain links TRBV11-2 to TRBJ2-5, with D perhaps TRBD2 (6 bases). Germline V CDR1 and CDR2: SGHAT, FQNNGV. The CDR3 contains 15 residues. V shed 5 bases and J shed 5 bases, with 18 bases lying between them. The CDR3 coding sequence is TGTGCCAGCAGCGGCATGTCGGGGGAACGGGAGACCCAGTACTTC. The encoded protein is CASSGMSGERETQYF.